This T cell receptor beta chain was recorded in a study of identical twins. The CDR3 has 16 amino acids. Germline loops: CDR1 LGHDT, CDR2 YNNKEL (reference sequence). The V gene end was trimmed by 8 bases and the J gene end by 2 bases; junction bases not matched to a gene: 8. The authors used template switching to add a universal primer site and gave cDNA unique molecular identifiers. MiXCR, applied by TCRdb to the 5' RACE reads, yields one record per CDR3 protein. The sample carries around 250,000 distinct CDR3 sequences, around 6.5% recorded once. Separately, the same data were catalogued under a study of T cells expressing NK-cell markers. That study adds: In several donors, these clonotypes also led the CD3+CD56-NKG2C+ fraction.

Material for sequencing was CD8+ T cells sorted from blood. The source is a woman younger than 30 in good health. The V gene is TRBV3-1, the J gene TRBJ2-5; 13 bases line up with TRBD2. CDR3 in amino acids: CASVRGTSGVQETQYF. The CDR3 DNA reads TGTGCCAGCGTAAGGGGGACTAGCGGGGTACAAGAGACCCAGTACTTC.